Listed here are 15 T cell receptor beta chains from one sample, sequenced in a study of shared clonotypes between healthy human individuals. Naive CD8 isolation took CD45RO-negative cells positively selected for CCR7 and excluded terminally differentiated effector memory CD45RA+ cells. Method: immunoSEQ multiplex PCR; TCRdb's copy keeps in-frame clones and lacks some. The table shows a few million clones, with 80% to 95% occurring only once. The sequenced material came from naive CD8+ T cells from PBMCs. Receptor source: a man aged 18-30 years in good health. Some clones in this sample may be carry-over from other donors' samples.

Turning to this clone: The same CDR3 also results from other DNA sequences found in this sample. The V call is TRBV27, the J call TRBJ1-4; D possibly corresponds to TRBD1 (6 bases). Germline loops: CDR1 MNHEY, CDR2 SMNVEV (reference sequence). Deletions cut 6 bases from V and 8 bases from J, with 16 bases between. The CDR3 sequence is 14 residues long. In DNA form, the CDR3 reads TGTGCCAGCAGCCTACTGGGGGCAGGGGAAAAACTGTTTTTT. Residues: CASSLLGAGEKLFF.

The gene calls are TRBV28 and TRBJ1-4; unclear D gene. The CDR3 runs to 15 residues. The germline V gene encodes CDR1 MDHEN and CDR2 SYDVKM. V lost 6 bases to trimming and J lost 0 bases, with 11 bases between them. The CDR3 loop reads CASSKPQATNEKLFF. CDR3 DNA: TGTGCCAGCAGCAAGCCGCAGGCAACTAATGAAAAACTGTTTTTT.

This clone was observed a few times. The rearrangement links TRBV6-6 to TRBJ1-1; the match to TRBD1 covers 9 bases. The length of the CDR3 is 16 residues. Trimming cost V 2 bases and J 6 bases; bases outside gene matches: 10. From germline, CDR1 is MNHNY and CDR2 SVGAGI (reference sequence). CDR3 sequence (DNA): TGTGCCAGCAGTTACCCCTGGACAGGGGAATTGTCTGAAGCTTTCTTT. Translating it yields CASSYPWTGELSEAFF.

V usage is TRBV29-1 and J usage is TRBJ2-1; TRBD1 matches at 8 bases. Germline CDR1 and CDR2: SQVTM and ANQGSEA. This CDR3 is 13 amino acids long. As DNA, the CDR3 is TGCAGGATCTACGGACAGGGCGCGGATGAGCAGTTCTTC. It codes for CRIYGQGADEQFF.

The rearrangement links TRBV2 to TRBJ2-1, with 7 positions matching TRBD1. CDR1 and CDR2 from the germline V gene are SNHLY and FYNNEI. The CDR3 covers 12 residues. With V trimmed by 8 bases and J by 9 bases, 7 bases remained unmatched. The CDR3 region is CASPGAGGEQFF. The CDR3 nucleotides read TGTGCCAGCCCCGGAGCAGGGGGTGAGCAGTTCTTC.

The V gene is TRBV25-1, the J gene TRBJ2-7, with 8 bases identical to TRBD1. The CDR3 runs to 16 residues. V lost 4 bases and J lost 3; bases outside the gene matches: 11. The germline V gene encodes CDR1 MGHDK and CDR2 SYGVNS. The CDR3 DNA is TGTGCCAGCAGTGGTGTGAGGACAGGGTTAGGCTACGAGCAGTACTTC. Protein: CASSGVRTGLGYEQYF.

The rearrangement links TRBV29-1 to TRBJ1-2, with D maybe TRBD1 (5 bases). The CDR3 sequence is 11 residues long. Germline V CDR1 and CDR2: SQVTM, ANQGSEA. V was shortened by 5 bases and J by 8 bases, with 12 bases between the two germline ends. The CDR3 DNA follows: TGCAGCGTTCCGCATAGGGGAGGCTACACCTTC. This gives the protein CSVPHRGGYTF. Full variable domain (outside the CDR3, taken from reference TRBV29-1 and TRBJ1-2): SAVISQKPSRDICQRGTSLTIQCQVDSQVTMMFWYRQQPGQSLTLIATANQGSEATYESGFVIDKFPISRPNLTFSTLTVSNMSPEDSSIYLCSVPHRGGYTFGSGTRLTVV.

CDR3 nucleotide sequence: TGTGCCAGCAGTTATCATTGGGGAGCCTACGAGCAGTACTTC. Amino acids: CASSYHWGAYEQYF. The chain joins TRBV28 to TRBJ2-7, with a tentative D call TRBD2 (5 bases). Trimming took off 4 bases at V and 2 bases at J, with 12 bases between the two ends. Germline values: CDR1 MDHEN, CDR2 SYDVKM. The CDR3 contains 14 residues.

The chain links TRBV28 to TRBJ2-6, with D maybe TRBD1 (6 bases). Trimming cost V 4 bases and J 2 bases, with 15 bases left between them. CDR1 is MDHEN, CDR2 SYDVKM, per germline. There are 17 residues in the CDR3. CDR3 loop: CASSSNRAGTGANVLTF. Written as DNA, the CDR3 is TGTGCCAGCAGTTCGAACAGGGCCGGGACTGGGGCCAACGTCCTGACTTTC. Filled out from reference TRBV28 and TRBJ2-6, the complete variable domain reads DVKVTQSSRYLVKRTGEKVFLECVQDMDHENMFWYRQDPGLGLRLIYFSYDVKMKEKGDIPEGYSVSREKKERFSLILESASTNQTSMYLCASSSNRAGTGANVLTFGAGSRLTVL.

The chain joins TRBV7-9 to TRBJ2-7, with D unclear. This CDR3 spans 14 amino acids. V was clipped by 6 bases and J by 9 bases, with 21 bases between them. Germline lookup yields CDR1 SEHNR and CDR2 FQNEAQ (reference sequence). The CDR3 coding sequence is TGTGCCAGCAGGGGCCCGATGACTGCCATCGGGCAGTACTTC. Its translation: CASRGPMTAIGQYF.

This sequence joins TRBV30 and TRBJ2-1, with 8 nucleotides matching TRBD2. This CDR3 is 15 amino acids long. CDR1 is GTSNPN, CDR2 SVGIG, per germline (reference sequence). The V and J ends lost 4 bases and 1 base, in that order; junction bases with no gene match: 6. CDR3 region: CAWKERERSYNEQFF. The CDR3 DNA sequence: TGTGCCTGGAAAGAGCGGGAGAGGTCCTACAATGAGCAGTTCTTC.

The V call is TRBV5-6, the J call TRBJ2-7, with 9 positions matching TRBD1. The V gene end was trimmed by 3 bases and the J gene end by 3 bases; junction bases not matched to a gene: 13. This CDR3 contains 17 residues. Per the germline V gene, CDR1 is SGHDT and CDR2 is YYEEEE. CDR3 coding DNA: TGTGCCAGCAGCTCCGGACAGGGGAGAGTCCTATTCTACGAGCAGTACTTC. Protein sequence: CASSSGQGRVLFYEQYF.

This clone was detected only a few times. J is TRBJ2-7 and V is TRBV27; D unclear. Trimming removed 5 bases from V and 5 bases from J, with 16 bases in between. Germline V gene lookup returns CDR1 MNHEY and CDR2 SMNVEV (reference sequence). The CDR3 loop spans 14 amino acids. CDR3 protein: CASSDLGRAHEQYF. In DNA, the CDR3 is TGTGCCAGCAGTGACCTGGGCCGCGCTCACGAGCAGTACTTC.

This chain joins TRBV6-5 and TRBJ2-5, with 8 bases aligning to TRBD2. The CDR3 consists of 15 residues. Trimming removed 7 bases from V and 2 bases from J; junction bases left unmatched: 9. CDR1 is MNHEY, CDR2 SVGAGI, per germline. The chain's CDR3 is CASNPLAGLQETQYF. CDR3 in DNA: TGTGCCAGCAATCCCTTAGCGGGACTTCAAGAGACCCAGTACTTC.

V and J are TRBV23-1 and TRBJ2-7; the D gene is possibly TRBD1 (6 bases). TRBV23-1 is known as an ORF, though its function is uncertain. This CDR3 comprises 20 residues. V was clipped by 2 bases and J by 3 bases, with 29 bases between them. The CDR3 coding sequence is TGCGCCAGCAGTCAACGCCTTAACGAATCAAACAGGGATATCTTCTACGAGCAGTACTTC. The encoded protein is CASSQRLNESNRDIFYEQYF.